These 15 T cell receptor beta chains were sequenced from one sample in a study of blood T cell repertoires in COVID-19. The assay was immunoSEQ multiplex PCR, and TCRdb's table has in-frame clones only and misses some. Found here are about 100,000 clones, approximately 87% of them singletons; the top ten hold about 13%. Sequenced: peripheral blood. The receptor set was obtained from a human donor in a cohort sampled during active COVID-19.

This chain links TRBV24-1 with TRBJ2-5, with 9 bases fitting TRBD2. This CDR3 is 18 amino acids long. With 3 bases clipped from V and 5 bases from J, the junction kept 15 bases outside the gene matches. The germline V gene encodes CDR1 KGHDR and CDR2 SFDVKD. The chain's CDR3 is CATSDGGNSGSREETQYF. CDR3 sequence (DNA): TGTGCCACCAGTGATGGGGGTAATAGCGGGAGTCGGGAGGAGACCCAGTACTTC.

The chain links TRBV30 to TRBJ1-2; 7 bases line up with TRBD1. CDR1 and CDR2 (germline): GTSNPN, SVGIG (reference sequence). This CDR3 contains 14 residues. J gave up 7 bases and V 5 bases, and 13 bases lay outside the gene matches. Here the CDR3 DNA reads TGTGCCTGGGGGTTGACAGGGCCGGGTTCTGGCTACACCTTC. Protein sequence: CAWGLTGPGSGYTF.

The chain couples TRBV7-2 to TRBJ2-1, with D tentatively TRBD2 (5 bases). In germline, CDR1 is SGHTA, CDR2 FQGNSA. V gave up 5 bases and J gave up 0 bases, with 11 bases separating them. The CDR3 loop spans 15 amino acids. The DNA of the CDR3 is TGTGCCAGCAGCGTTAGCGTTATCTCCTACAATGAGCAGTTCTTC. This codes for CASSVSVISYNEQFF. Full variable domain (outside the CDR3, taken from reference TRBV7-2 and TRBJ2-1): GAGVSQSPSNKVTEKGKDVELRCDPISGHTALYWYRQSLGQGLEFLIYFQGNSAPDKSGLPSDRFSAERTGGSVSTLTIQRTQQEDSAVYLCASSVSVISYNEQFFGPGTRLTVL.

The rearrangement joins TRBV5-1 to TRBJ2-5; 11 nucleotides align to TRBD1. The ends lost 4 bases at V and 0 bases at J; junction bases unmatched: 2. CDR1 is SGHRS and CDR2 is YFSETQ in the germline V gene. There are 15 residues in the CDR3. CDR3 in amino acids: CASSGGQGDQETQYF. CDR3 sequence (DNA): TGCGCCAGCAGCGGGGGACAGGGGGACCAAGAGACCCAGTACTTC.

This rearrangement joins TRBV5-1 to TRBJ2-5; D unresolved. This CDR3 is built from 11 residues. The germline gives CDR1 SGHRS, CDR2 YFSETQ. Trimming pared 4 bases from V and 5 bases from J, leaving 6 bases between. The CDR3 spells CASSTGETQYF. The CDR3 region has the DNA TGCGCCAGCAGCACCGGGGAGACCCAGTACTTC.

This clone was seen just once. J is TRBJ1-1 and V is TRBV14; D possibly corresponds to TRBD1 (6 bases). This CDR3 contains 14 residues. Germline CDR1 reads SGHDN; CDR2 reads FVKESK. Between the trimmed V and J ends, which lost 4 bases and 1 base, there was a span of 10 bases. CDR3 protein: CASSPWTENTEAFF. The CDR3 coding sequence is TGTGCCAGCAGCCCTTGGACAGAGAACACTGAAGCTTTCTTT.

The chain uses TRBV5-1 and TRBJ2-3; 13 bases match TRBD2. Looked up from germline, CDR1 is SGHRS and CDR2 is YFSETQ. The CDR3 has 15 amino acids. V was clipped by 3 bases and J by 5 bases; unmatched bases: 3. The CDR3 spells CASSSGLAGIDTQYF. The CDR3 bases are TGCGCCAGCAGCTCGGGACTAGCGGGGATAGATACGCAGTATTTT.

This sequence joins TRBV11-2 and TRBJ1-2, with D possibly matching TRBD1 (6 bases). The germline CDR1 and CDR2 sequences are SGHAT and FQNNGV. This CDR3 is 14 amino acids long. Trimming took 6 bases from V and 6 from J, leaving 17 bases between them. The CDR3 sequence: CASSTGQIGHGYTF. The CDR3 nucleotides are TGTGCCAGCAGTACCGGACAGATAGGTCATGGCTACACCTTC.

The rearrangement uses TRBV5-5 and TRBJ1-6, with D possibly TRBD1 on 6 matching bases. CDR3 size: 15 residues. V was pared by 1 base and J by 9 bases, with 14 bases between. Germline CDR1 SGHKS, CDR2 YYEKEE (reference sequence). CDR3 DNA: TGTGCCAGCAGCTTGCCGGCAGGGGATGGTTCACCCCTCCACTTT. It codes for CASSLPAGDGSPLHF.

The J gene is TRBJ1-5, the V gene TRBV7-2; 9 bases are shared with TRBD1. V gave up 5 bases and J gave up 7 bases; unmatched junction bases: 6. Germline values: CDR1 SGHTA, CDR2 FQGNSA. The CDR3 contains 14 residues. In nucleotides, the CDR3 is TGTGCCAGCAGCCCACAGGGGGCTGGACAGCCCCAGCATTTT. The encoded protein is CASSPQGAGQPQHF.

This chain uses TRBV19 with TRBJ1-1, with 7 bases aligning to TRBD1. Losses at the gene ends were 2 bases for V and 0 bases for J; bases not matched to a gene: 6. This CDR3 has 16 residues. From germline, CDR1 is LNHDA and CDR2 SQIVND (reference sequence). In DNA form, the CDR3 reads TGTGCCAGTAGTATAACGACAGGGTCAGTGAACACTGAAGCTTTCTTT. It specifies CASSITTGSVNTEAFF.

The chain employs TRBV5-6 and TRBJ2-5, with a tentative D call TRBD2 (5 bases). V lost 4 bases and J 5 bases, leaving 18 bases between the germline ends. Germline values: CDR1 SGHDT, CDR2 YYEEEE. The CDR3 length is 15 residues. The CDR3 spells CASSPLRASSETQYF. In nucleotides, the CDR3 is TGTGCCAGCAGCCCCCTTCGGGCTAGCAGCGAGACCCAGTACTTC.

The rearrangement uses TRBV19 and TRBJ1-5; D is perhaps TRBD1 (5 bases). The CDR3 has 14 residues. Trimming shortened V by 3 bases and J by 6 bases, and 12 bases separated the two germline ends. Looked up from germline, CDR1 is LNHDA and CDR2 is SQIVND (reference sequence). The CDR3 DNA sequence: TGTGCCAGTAGTATTCCAGGGAACGGTCAGCCCCAGCATTTT. It yields the protein CASSIPGNGQPQHF.

This clone was observed a handful of times. The chain couples TRBV18 to TRBJ1-6, with 10 bases that match TRBD1. The length of the CDR3 is 16 residues. Losses at the gene ends were 3 bases for V and 9 bases for J; bases not matched to a gene: 8. Looked up from germline, CDR1 is KGHSH and CDR2 is LQKENI. CDR3 sequence reads: CASSPPTGGSGSPLHF. The CDR3, as DNA: TGTGCCAGCTCACCGCCGACAGGGGGCAGCGGTTCACCCCTCCACTTT.

This clone appeared once. J is TRBJ1-6 and V is TRBV25-1, with a possible D match to TRBD1 (6 bases). Germline lookup yields CDR1 MGHDK and CDR2 SYGVNS. V gave up 0 bases and J gave up 9 bases, with 15 bases separating them. This CDR3 has 16 amino acids. As DNA, the CDR3 is TGTGCCAGCAGTGAATACGTCGGAGGCAGGGGTTCACCCCTCCACTTT. This codes for CASSEYVGGRGSPLHF.